This T cell receptor (beta chain) originates from a study of OX40 agonist ivuxolimab in advanced cancers. Study in general: Patients treated during dose escalation were battling hepatocellular carcinoma, melanoma, renal cell or head and neck cancer. Averaging about 60 years in age, with a range of about 20 to 90, the cohort was about 86% male.

Assay: immunoSEQ multiplex PCR; the TCRdb copy retains only in-frame clones and omits some. The profile covers about 70,000 clones, with about 82% appearing a single time and approximately 1% taken by the ten largest. CDR1 and CDR2 (germline): MNHNS, SASEGT. V gave up 0 bases and J gave up 5 bases; unmatched junction bases: 12. The CDR3 runs to 17 residues. About this clone itself: The antigen is undetermined.

The study, taken as a whole, reports: Among T cells, CD8+ cells averaged more expanded clones than CD4+ cells. Clones of CD4+ and CD8+ blood T cells grew by week 6 at doses of 0.1 to 3.0 mg/kg.

The source material was CD4+ or CD8+ T cells sorted from blood, sampled in a trial of the OX40 agonist ivuxolimab. This chain links TRBV6-1 with TRBJ1-2; TRBD1 matches at 7 bases. The receptor was isolated from an adult with an advanced solid tumor such as melanoma, head and neck, liver or kidney cancer. The CDR3 DNA follows: TGTGCCAGCAGTGAAGCGCTTCTGAGGGCAGGGGGGTATGGCTACACCTTC. Translated, it gives CASSEALLRAGGYGYTF.